The rows below give T cell receptor beta chains drawn from one sample of a study of shared clonotypes between healthy human individuals. Generated by immunoSEQ multiplex PCR, the TCRdb table keeps only in-frame clones and is missing some. Of about 2.3 million clones listed, over 90% were seen once; the top ten hold about 0.39%. Sample: naive CD4+ T cells from PBMCs. The source of these receptors is a man aged 18 to 29 in good health. Some clones in this sample may be carry-over from other donors' samples. Each CDR3 is given with its conserved first and last residue. A D gene is named only where the DNA matches it firmly. Clone size is shown for a subset of rows, as once, few, many or a class of expanded clone.

J gene	clone size	D gene	V gene	CDR3 DNA	CDR3 protein
TRBJ2-1	.	.	TRBV7-6	TGTGCCAGCAGCTTAGAGATTATAAACAATGAGCAGTTCTTC	CASSLEIINNEQFF
TRBJ1-3	.	.	TRBV18	TGTGCCAGCTCACCACGGACTCTCTCTGGAAACACCATATATTTT	CASSPRTLSGNTIYF
TRBJ2-7	.	.	TRBV10-3	TGTGCCATCAGGGACTACGAGCAGTACTTC	CAIRDYEQYF
TRBJ2-7	.	.	TRBV28	TGTGCCAGCAGTTTCTCCCAAAGATCAGGGATCGAGCAGTACTTC	CASSFSQRSGIEQYF
TRBJ1-5	.	TRBD1	TRBV28	TGTGCCAGCAGTCTCCGACAGGGTAAGAATCAGCCCCAGCATTTT	CASSLRQGKNQPQHF
TRBJ1-1	.	.	TRBV2	TGTGCCAGCAGTACGTGGGGGGGGAACACTGAAGCTTTCTTT	CASSTWGGNTEAFF
TRBJ2-3	.	TRBD1	TRBV5-1	TGCGCCAGCAGCACGACAGGGGGGGCTGATACGCAGTATTTT	CASSTTGGADTQYF
TRBJ2-1	.	.	TRBV9	TGTGCCAGCAGCGCCCCCCCCGGATCCTACAATGAGCAGTTCTTC	CASSAPPGSYNEQFF
TRBJ2-7	.	TRBD1	TRBV19	TGTGCCAGTAGTAGGGACAGGGGTAACTACGAGCAGTACTTC	CASSRDRGNYEQYF
TRBJ1-3	.	TRBD1	TRBV9	TGTGCCAGCAGCGTAGAAGGGGACAGCTACTCTGGAAACACCATATATTTT	CASSVEGDSYSGNTIYF
TRBJ2-1	.	TRBD2	TRBV7-2	TGTGCCAGCAGCTTAAAGGCGGGAGGGCCCTACAATGAGCAGTTCTTC	CASSLKAGGPYNEQFF
TRBJ1-4	.	TRBD1	TRBV28	TGTGCCAGCAGTCAAAACAGGGGGCGATCAGCTAATGAAAAACTGTTTTTT	CASSQNRGRSANEKLFF
TRBJ2-2	.	TRBD1	TRBV11-3	TGTGCCAGCAGCTCCCCTTGGGACAGGGGGAACACCGGGGAGCTGTTTTTT	CASSSPWDRGNTGELFF
TRBJ2-7	.	TRBD2	TRBV7-9	TGTGCCAGCAGCTTATGGACTAGCGGGATCAACGAGCAGTACTTC	CASSLWTSGINEQYF
TRBJ1-2	.	.	TRBV5-1	TGCGCCAGCAGCTTGGGGCTCGCTGACTATGGCTACACCTTC	CASSLGLADYGYTF
TRBJ2-7	once	TRBD1	TRBV6-5	TGTGCCAGCAGTCGTGGGACAGGGGTGGTCGAGCAGTACTTC	CASSRGTGVVEQYF
TRBJ2-3	.	TRBD1	TRBV6-1	TGTGCCAGCAGTGAAGCCCTTGGACAGGGGTATACGCAGTATTTT	CASSEALGQGYTQYF
TRBJ1-2	.	TRBD1	TRBV6-5	TGTGCCAGCAGTCCAAACAGGGGCTTCTATGGCTACACCTTC	CASSPNRGFYGYTF
TRBJ2-1	.	TRBD2	TRBV28	TGTGCCAGCAGTTTTACTAGCGGGAGGGTTGAGCAGTTCTTC	CASSFTSGRVEQFF
TRBJ2-5	once	.	TRBV15	TGTGCCACCAGCAGAGTCAGCCAAGAGACCCAGTACTTC	CATSRVSQETQYF
TRBJ1-4	.	TRBD1	TRBV6-1	TGTGCCAGCAGTGAGGGACAGTCGACAACTAATGAAAAACTGTTTTTT	CASSEGQSTTNEKLFF
TRBJ2-5	.	.	TRBV27	TGTGCCAGCAGTCGACCCCCGGGACAACAAGAGACCCAGTACTTC	CASSRPPGQQETQYF
TRBJ1-2	.	.	TRBV7-9	TGTGCCAGCAGCTTAGCCCACTATGGCTACACCTTC	CASSLAHYGYTF
TRBJ2-5	.	TRBD2	TRBV4-1	TGCGCCAGCAGGAAAGGGACTAGCGGCCCTAAAGAGACCCAGTACTTC	CASRKGTSGPKETQYF
TRBJ2-7	.	.	TRBV7-2	TGTGCCAGCAGTTTGGGGGTTGGTTACGAGCAGTACTTC	CASSLGVGYEQYF
TRBJ1-1	few	.	TRBV4-2	TGTGCCAGCAGCCAAGAGCCCAGGGGAGGCACTGAAGCTTTCTTT	CASSQEPRGGTEAFF
TRBJ1-3	.	.	TRBV18	TGTGCCAGCTCACCACAGCACTCTGGAAACACCATATATTTT	CASSPQHSGNTIYF
TRBJ1-2	.	TRBD1	TRBV2	TGTGCCAGCAAATCCCGGGACAGGAACTATGGCTACACCTTC	CASKSRDRNYGYTF
TRBJ2-7	.	TRBD1	TRBV5-4	TGTGCCAGCAGCCCCGGACAGGGTAGGTACGAGCAGTACTTC	CASSPGQGRYEQYF
TRBJ2-1	once	.	TRBV30	TGTGCCTGGAGCCCCCGGGGCTCCTACAATGAGCAGTTCTTC	CAWSPRGSYNEQFF
TRBJ2-2	.	TRBD1	TRBV10-3	TGTGCCATCAGTGAGCCCCGGGACAGGGGTACCGGGGAGCTGTTTTTT	CAISEPRDRGTGELFF
TRBJ2-5	.	TRBD2	TRBV4-2	TGTGCCAGCAGCCAAGGCCGGACTAGCGGGAGATCTGAAGAGACCCAGTACTTC	CASSQGRTSGRSEETQYF
TRBJ2-2	.	TRBD2	TRBV5-1	TGCGCCAGCAGCGCGACTAGCGGTCGGCCCGGGGAGCTGTTTTTT	CASSATSGRPGELFF
TRBJ1-5	.	.	TRBV5-1	TGCGCCAGCAGCCTTTCTGGCGGGGGCAGGCAGCCCCAGCATTTT	CASSLSGGGRQPQHF
TRBJ1-2	.	TRBD1	TRBV5-1	TGCGCCAGCAGCCACTCGATCGGACAGGGGAAGAACTATGGCTACACCTTC	CASSHSIGQGKNYGYTF
TRBJ2-2	.	.	TRBV5-1	TGCGCCAGCAGCTTACTAGAAAGGAGCACCGGGGAGCTGTTTTTT	CASSLLERSTGELFF
TRBJ2-7	.	.	TRBV5-1	TGCGCCAGCAGCTTGGGTGGAAGCGGGTCCTCCTACGAGCAGTACTTC	CASSLGGSGSSYEQYF
TRBJ2-3	.	.	TRBV6-5	TGTGCCAGCAGTTCACCAGGGCAGGGGCCGTCAGGGTCGCAGTATTTT	CASSSPGQGPSGSQYF
TRBJ2-5	.	.	TRBV30	TGTGCCTGGAGTAGGGATAGCGGTACCCTTACGGTAACCCAGTACTTC	CAWSRDSGTLTVTQYF
TRBJ1-2	.	.	TRBV28	TGTGCCAGCACCTCCTATGCTTACCCTGGCCAGCGGTATGGCTACACCTTC	CASTSYAYPGQRYGYTF
TRBJ2-3	.	TRBD2	TRBV5-1	TGCGCCAGCAGCTCGGTAGCGGGAGTTCCAGATACGCAGTATTTT	CASSSVAGVPDTQYF
TRBJ2-2	.	.	TRBV5-4	TGTGCCAGCAGCTTGGCTCTAGCTTCCGGGGAGCTGTTTTTT	CASSLALASGELFF
TRBJ1-2	once	TRBD1	TRBV18	TGTGCCAGCTCACCAGCAGGGGGCGCCTCCTATGGCTACACCTTC	CASSPAGGASYGYTF
TRBJ2-3	.	.	TRBV18	TGTGCCAGCTCGCCTACAGGCGCTCCCACAGATACGCAGTATTTT	CASSPTGAPTDTQYF
TRBJ2-1	once	.	TRBV19	TGTGCCAGTAGTACATACCGGGACACGAACAATGAGCAGTTCTTC	CASSTYRDTNNEQFF
TRBJ1-5	.	TRBD1	TRBV4-1	TGCGCCAGCAGCCAACCCCTGAGGGGGCGAGGCCAGCCCCAGCATTTT	CASSQPLRGRGQPQHF
TRBJ1-4	.	TRBD1	TRBV7-2	TGTGCCAGCAGCTATCCCACAGGGGGCGCGAAAAAACTGTTTTTT	CASSYPTGGAKKLFF
TRBJ1-1	.	.	TRBV7-2	TGTGCCAGCAGCTTAGATTCGGCCCTCCTGGCTTTCTTT	CASSLDSALLAFF
TRBJ1-2	.	.	TRBV2	TGTGCCAGCAGTGAACAGCGGGTAGGGCGGGGCTATGGCTACACCTTC	CASSEQRVGRGYGYTF
TRBJ1-2	.	.	TRBV28	TGTGCCAGCAGTTTAGTGAAACAGAACTATGGCTACACCTTC	CASSLVKQNYGYTF
TRBJ1-4	.	.	TRBV4-2	TGTGCCAGCAGCCGCTTACAGCGGGACCTAGGTGAAAAACTGTTTTTT	CASSRLQRDLGEKLFF
TRBJ2-2	.	.	TRBV6-6	TGTGCCAGCAGTGAGATTGCCACCGGGGAGCTGTTTTTT	CASSEIATGELFF
TRBJ1-4	.	.	TRBV28	TGTGCCAGCAGCTCCGGCGCCCTTGGAACTAATGAAAAACTGTTTTTT	CASSSGALGTNEKLFF
TRBJ2-7	.	.	TRBV30	TGTGCCTGGAGTGTACCGCCTGGGTTCTACGAGCAGTACTTC	CAWSVPPGFYEQYF
TRBJ1-1	few	.	TRBV7-3	TGTGCCAGCAGCGCCTCCCGGGACCCGAGGACTGAAGCTTTCTTT	CASSASRDPRTEAFF
TRBJ2-7	.	TRBD2	TRBV5-6	TGTGCCAGCAGCTTATACACTAGCGGGAGTTTTTACGAGCAGTACTTC	CASSLYTSGSFYEQYF